This TCR beta chain is from a study of blood T cell repertoires in COVID-19. Profiled with immunoSEQ multiplex PCR; TCRdb holds only in-frame clones, not every one. The sample has around 150,000 clones, approximately 95% seen once; the top ten hold roughly 1.9%. Trimming removed 4 bases at V and 8 bases at J, with 12 bases between. The CDR3 is 13 amino acids. From germline, CDR1 is SGHDT and CDR2 YYEEEE. The sequenced sample was peripheral blood. The rearrangement links TRBV5-6 to TRBJ1-4; tentatively, D is TRBD1 (5 bases). The origin of this receptor is a woman aged 55-69 years with COVID-19, enrolled during active disease. The CDR3, as DNA: TGTGCCAGCAGCGCCAGGGCACGGGAAAAACTGTTTTTT. Translating it yields CASSARAREKLFF.